This T cell receptor beta chain was sequenced in a study of blood T cell repertoires in COVID-19. Study summary: Recovered participants had two consecutive negative NP/OP PCR tests, healthcare professional clearance, or symptom resolution. Sample material is recorded as cDNA or gDNA derived from T cells, B-cell-depleted T cells, or PBMCs.

The CDR3 is 15 amino acids. Germline-derived CDR1 and CDR2 are LNHDA and SQIVND (reference sequence). The V segment lost 1 base and the J segment 0 bases; nucleotides outside the gene matches: 0. In the source study's methods: Reference gene primer amplification gave estimated nucleated cell counts. Sequenced by immunoSEQ multiplex PCR; TCRdb stores in-frame clones only, minus some. That table furnishes V, J and clone size, whereas the DNA furnished D and trimming. The data contain more than 120,000 clones, about 87% of them singletons. The chain joins TRBV19 to TRBJ2-1; 7 bases align to TRBD1. Sequencing was done on a sample of PBMCs or T cells enriched from blood (not recorded which). This clonotype was obtained from a middle-aged man in a cohort exposed to, infected with or recovered from COVID-19 (not recorded which). The CDR3 DNA is TGTGCCAGTAGTATAGGGGACAGCTCCTACAATGAGCAGTTCTTC. This codes for CASSIGDSSYNEQFF.